The TCR beta chain under discussion was sequenced for a study of a mutant IDH1 vaccine in newly diagnosed glioma. Looking at the study overall: Patients received vaccination from 4-6 weeks after radiotherapy alone, or with temozolomide cycles. Study-level points and caveats: Top peripheral T cell clonotype shifts appeared unrelated to pseudoprogression.

V dropped 3 bases and J dropped 5 bases, with 19 bases sitting between them. CDR1 is MDHEN and CDR2 is SYDVKM in the germline V gene. The CDR3 extends over 16 amino acids. The assay was immunoSEQ multiplex PCR, and TCRdb's table has in-frame clones only and misses some. The sample records some 70,000 clones, under 90% being singletons. The sample's time point: week 23, last vaccination. Topical imiquimod accompanied each vaccine dose, which consisted of 300 ug of mutant IDH1 20-mer peptide. This clone was counted a single time. Its antigen is unknown. The V call is TRBV28, the J call TRBJ1-2; the D is unclear. The sequencing here drew on PBMCs, taken from a glioma patient whose treatment included an IDH1 peptide vaccine. The clonotype originates from a man in his late teens or twenties with glioma. Written as DNA, the CDR3 is TGTGCCAGCAGTTTGAATCCGTATTCAGGAATATATGGCTACACCTTC. It translates to CASSLNPYSGIYGYTF.